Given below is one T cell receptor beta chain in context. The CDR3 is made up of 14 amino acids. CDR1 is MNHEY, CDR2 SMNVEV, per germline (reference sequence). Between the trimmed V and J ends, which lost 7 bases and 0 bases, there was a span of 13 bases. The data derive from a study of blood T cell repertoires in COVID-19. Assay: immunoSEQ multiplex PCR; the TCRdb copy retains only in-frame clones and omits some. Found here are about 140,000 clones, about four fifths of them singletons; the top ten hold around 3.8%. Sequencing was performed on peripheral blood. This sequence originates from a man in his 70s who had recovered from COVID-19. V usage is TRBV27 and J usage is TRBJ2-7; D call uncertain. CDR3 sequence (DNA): TGTGCCAGCACCCTCAGATCAGGCTCCTACGAGCAGTACTTC. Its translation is CASTLRSGSYEQYF.